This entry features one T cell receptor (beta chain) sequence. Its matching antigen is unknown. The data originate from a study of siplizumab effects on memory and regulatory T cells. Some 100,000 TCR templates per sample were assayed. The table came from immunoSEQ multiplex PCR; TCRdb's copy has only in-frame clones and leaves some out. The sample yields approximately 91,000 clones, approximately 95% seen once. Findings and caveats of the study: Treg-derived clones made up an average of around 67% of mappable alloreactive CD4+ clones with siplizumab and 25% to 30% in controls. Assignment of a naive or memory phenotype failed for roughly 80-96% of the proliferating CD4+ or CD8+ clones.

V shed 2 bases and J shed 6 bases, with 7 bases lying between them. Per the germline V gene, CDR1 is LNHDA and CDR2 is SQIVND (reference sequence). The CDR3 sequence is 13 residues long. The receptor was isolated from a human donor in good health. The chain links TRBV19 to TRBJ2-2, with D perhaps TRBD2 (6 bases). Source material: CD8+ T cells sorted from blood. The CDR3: CASSIPGAGELFF. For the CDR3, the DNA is TGTGCCAGTAGTATACCGGGGGCCGGGGAGCTGTTTTTT.